A selection of T cell receptor beta chains follows, all from one sample in a study of T cell responses to AZD1222 COVID-19 vaccine. The method was immunoSEQ multiplex PCR; TCRdb's version includes in-frame clones alone and lacks a portion of them. The data hold approximately 100,000 clones, with around 90% observed a single time. Sample: peripheral blood, taken on day 0 of MenACWY control vaccination. These receptors came from an adult in good health. Each CDR3 is given with its conserved first and last residue.

j_call | v_call | cdr3_aa
TRBJ2-5 | TRBV5-8 | CASSPFKTGETQYF
TRBJ2-2 | TRBV30 | CAWTRGRGDTGELFF
TRBJ1-2 | TRBV6-1 | CASSEGTGTGYTF
TRBJ2-2 | TRBV28 | CASSRGPAGTGELFF
TRBJ1-2 | TRBV4-1 | CASSPLGVGAIGYTF
TRBJ2-1 | TRBV28 | CASRTAGQYNEQFF
TRBJ2-2 | TRBV19 | CASTDRAVGTGELFF
TRBJ1-6 | TRBV4-2 | CASSQGRTANNSPLHF
TRBJ2-1 | TRBV4-3 | CASSQDPTGTYNEQFF
TRBJ1-1 | TRBV5-6 | CASSFGTGVTGTEAFF
TRBJ2-2 | TRBV5-1 | CASSLPRRGRWNTGELFF
TRBJ2-7 | TRBV25-1 | CASSEGVGFFSEQYF
TRBJ2-1 | TRBV9 | CASSVGTGGNEQFF